This T cell receptor beta chain is from a study of sequential checkpoint blockade in melanoma. Looking at the study overall: Patients were randomized 1:1 to nivolumab-then-ipilimumab or ipilimumab-then-nivolumab first-line. Each arm's sequence ended with maintenance nivolumab.

Treatment of the sample: randomized to nivolumab then ipilimumab (arm A) or the reverse (arm B). Patients had received no earlier DNA-damaging chemotherapy. Live CD3+CD8+ CD19− CD56− cells were sorted from PBMCs. This clone occurred a few times. Germline V gene lookup returns CDR1 MRHNA and CDR2 SNTAGT. Between the trimmed V and J ends, which lost 3 bases and 3 bases, there was a span of 11 bases. The CDR3 covers 15 residues. The protocol was immunoSEQ multiplex PCR, while the TCRdb copy is restricted to in-frame clones and leaves out a portion. The sample holds over 15,000 clones; roughly 53% are singletons and the top ten take under 20%.

This chain links TRBV6-4 with TRBJ2-2; possible D gene TRBD1, 6 bases. This receptor was identified in a human donor with melanoma. The sample was CD8+ T cells sorted from blood (inferred from file names), taken from a patient given nivolumab and ipilimumab in sequence. The CDR3 loop reads CASSEQGSDTGELFF. The CDR3 region has the DNA TGTGCCAGCAGTGAACAGGGATCGGACACCGGGGAGCTGTTTTTT.